This T cell receptor (beta chain) came from a study of T cell responses to AZD1222 COVID-19 vaccine. Concerning this clone: Antigen unknown.

Losses at the gene ends were 5 bases for V and 7 bases for J; bases not matched to a gene: 7. CDR3 length: 15 residues. Germline CDR1 is SGHTA and CDR2 is FQGNSA. Whole-study findings and limits: After two AZD1222 doses, spike-specific TCR breadth and depth rose versus day 0. It should be noted that donors were predominantly white British and more often female, and clonal diversity was possibly underestimated.

Sequencing used immunoSEQ multiplex PCR; TCRdb keeps in-frame clones, though not all of them. The sample records about 180,000 clones, over 85% being singletons. V usage is TRBV7-2 and J usage is TRBJ1-4, with 10 bases that match TRBD1. Sequences were derived from peripheral blood, sampled 28 days after the second dose of the MenACWY control vaccine. The TCR originated in an adult who received the MenACWY meningococcal vaccine as a control. The CDR3 nucleotides read TGTGCCAGCAGCCCTGGACAGGGGGTATTTGAAAAACTGTTTTTT. This encodes CASSPGQGVFEKLFF.